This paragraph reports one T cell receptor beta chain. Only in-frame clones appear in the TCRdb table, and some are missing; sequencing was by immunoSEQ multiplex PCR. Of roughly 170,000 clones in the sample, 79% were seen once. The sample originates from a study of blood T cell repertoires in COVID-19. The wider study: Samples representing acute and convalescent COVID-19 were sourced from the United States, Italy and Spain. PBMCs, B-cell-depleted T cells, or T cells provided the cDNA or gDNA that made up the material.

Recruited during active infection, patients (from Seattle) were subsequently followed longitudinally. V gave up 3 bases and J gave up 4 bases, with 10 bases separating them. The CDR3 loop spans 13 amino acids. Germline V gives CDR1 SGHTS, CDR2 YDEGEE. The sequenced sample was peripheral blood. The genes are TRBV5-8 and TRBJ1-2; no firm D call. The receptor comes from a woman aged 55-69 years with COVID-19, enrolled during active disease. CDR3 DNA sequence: TGTGCCAGCAGCTGGCGGAGATTCTATGGCTACACCTTC. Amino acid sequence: CASSWRRFYGYTF.